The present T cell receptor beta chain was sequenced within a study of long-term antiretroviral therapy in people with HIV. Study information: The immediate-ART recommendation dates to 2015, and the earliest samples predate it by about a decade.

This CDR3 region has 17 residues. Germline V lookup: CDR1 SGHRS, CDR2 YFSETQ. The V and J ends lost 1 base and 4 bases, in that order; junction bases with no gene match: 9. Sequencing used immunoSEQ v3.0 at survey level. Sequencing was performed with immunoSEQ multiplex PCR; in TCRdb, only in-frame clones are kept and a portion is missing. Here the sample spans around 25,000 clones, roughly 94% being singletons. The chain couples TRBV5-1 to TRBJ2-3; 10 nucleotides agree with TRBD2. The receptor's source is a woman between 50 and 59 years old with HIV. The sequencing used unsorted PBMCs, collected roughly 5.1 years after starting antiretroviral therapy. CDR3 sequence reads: CASSLPPSGSRADTQYF. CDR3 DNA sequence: TGCGCCAGCAGCTTGCCTCCTAGCGGGAGTAGGGCAGATACGCAGTATTTT.